This T cell receptor (beta chain) was found in a study of blood T cell repertoires in COVID-19 (TCRdb year 2020). About the full investigation: Samples covering the acute and convalescent phases of COVID-19 were provided by collaborators in the United States, Italy and Spain. The prospective study material was composed of cDNA or gDNA derived from T cells, B-cell-depleted T cells, or PBMCs. Deeply sampled blood TCRbeta repertoires from subjects exposed to, actively infected with, or recovered from COVID-19 were included in the dataset. The repertoires were released in a freely available public database intended as a resource for research on the immune response to SARS-CoV-2. Samples were obtained from the ongoing ImmuneRACE study (first 160 participants) and from about 1,300 subjects provided by 6 global collaborators. Nearly every sample came with metadata listing a de-identified subject ID, COVID-19 status, age in years and sex. HLA class I and class II types, where available, came from metadata supplied by the sample provider rather than from assay-based typing.

Collaborating institutions collected whole blood in K2EDTA tubes following their own protocols. Collaborator samples were shipped for TCRbeta analysis as frozen whole blood, isolated PBMCs, or DNA extracted from either sample type. The germline V gene yields KGHSH for CDR1 and LQKENI for CDR2. From cysteine to phenylalanine, the CDR3 is 14 amino acids long. Just the 42-base CDR3 DNA is kept, in frame starting at base 1. From V the trimming removes 3 bases and from J it removes 7 bases, while the gene matches leave 5 bases of the junction unaccounted for. The immunoSEQ Assay, a bias-controlled multiplex PCR, was used to amplify TCRbeta CDR3 regions from genomic DNA. As for how the authors treated the data: The number of nucleated cells in each sample was estimated from the amplification of reference gene primers within the assay. Sequence reads were collapsed and filtered to measure the absolute abundance of every unique TCRbeta CDR3 rearrangement. For each sample, productive Simpson clonality was calculated as the square root of Simpson's diversity index over productive rearrangements. TCRdb's version of the immuneACCESS table is confined to in-frame rearrangements and falls short of the full clone set. An unresolved V gene accounts for under half of the shortfall where checked; the remainder is of unknown origin. From that table come the V and J calls and clone size; the DNA was used to work out D and trimming. In all, the sample holds approximately 69,000 clones, and 90% of those were seen once. The ten largest clones represent 5.3% of the sample.

Study-level results and caveats: The amount of clinical and demographic metadata varied by source and participant and was provided uncurated.

As concerns this clone: Its binding antigen is unknown. The record has no base qualities; no much larger clone is one base away.

The sample comprised peripheral blood. The TCR originated in a man aged 45-65 years with acute or convalescent COVID-19. This chain joins TRBV18 to TRBJ2-1; 8 of the junction bases match TRBD2. The sequenced DNA: TGTGCCAGCTCACCCAAGCGGGAGTTTAATGAGCAGTTCTTC. This translates into CASSPKREFNEQFF.